This entry features one T cell receptor beta chain sequence. Its antigen is undetermined. Sample treatment: around 19 received Ad26.COV2.S at low or high dose, single or two shots; about 5 received placebo; per-sample allocation not given. Repertoires come from day 63 after the first vaccine or placebo injection. Recruitment in Boston yielded a donor of adult age, 18-55 years. Vaccination used an Ad26 vector expressing Wuhan-strain SARS-CoV-2 spike. The germline gives CDR1 WNHNN, CDR2 SYGVQD (reference sequence). Trimming shortened V by 0 bases and J by 7 bases, and 6 bases separated the two germline ends. There are 12 residues in the CDR3. The data originate from a study of Ad26.COV2.S vaccination and SARS-CoV-2 variants. Background on the study: Administration of Ad26.COV2.S was intramuscular, either once or twice 56 days apart. Broader study findings: Recipients of either vaccine or placebo displayed similar breadth of non-spike TCRs.

TCRdb keeps only in-frame clones here, not all; method: immunoSEQ multiplex PCR. Here the sample spans some 390,000 clones, 70% to 90% being singletons. This sequence was found in a person between 18 and 60 years old who received the Ad26.COV2.S COVID-19 vaccine or a placebo. The J gene is TRBJ1-2, the V gene TRBV10-1; D not resolved. Specimen: peripheral blood, collected in a trial of Ad26.COV2.S vaccine versus placebo. The CDR3 DNA reads as TGCGCCAGCAGTGAGTCTGATCGTGGCTACACCTTC. This codes for CASSESDRGYTF.